This T cell receptor (beta chain) is from a study of CD8 T cells in Susac syndrome. General study findings and limits: In its TCR sequencing and HLA analysis, the study acknowledged that the number of individuals was relatively small.

CDR1 ENHRY and CDR2 SYGVKD come from the germline V gene. V gave up 3 bases and J gave up 1 base; unmatched junction bases: 9. CDR3 length: 17 residues. Reverse transcription of roughly 0.5 to 1 ug RNA was carried out with random hexamers. The immunoSEQ assay covered 54 Vbeta and 13 Jbeta segments for CDR3. TCRdb reprocessed the immunoSEQ multiplex PCR reads via MiXCR and lists one record per CDR3 protein. Altogether 150,000 to 200,000 distinct CDR3 sequences are present, approximately 95% being singletons, with the ten largest covering around 0.093%. Each multiple sclerosis control was a treatment-naive patient with relapsing-remitting disease that was either stable or active. The CD8+ and CD4+ T cells were negatively isolated, with the TEMRA cells enriched by FACS. A word on this clonotype: Its antigen is not identified.

This sequence joins TRBV10-3 and TRBJ2-4; 7 nucleotides line up with TRBD1. The source of this sequence is a human donor with multiple sclerosis. Sample: CD4+ T cells from PBMCs. The chain's CDR3 is CAISDPTGVGAKNIQYF. The CDR3 coding sequence is TGTGCCATCAGTGATCCAACAGGGGTGGGGGCCAAAAACATTCAGTACTTC.